These T cell receptor beta chains were read from a single sample in a study of cytomegalovirus exposure and HLA in healthy donors. Only in-frame clones appear in the TCRdb table, and some are missing; sequencing was by immunoSEQ multiplex PCR. The table shows under 200,000 clones, with over 70% occurring only once. The sequenced material came from PBMCs. The receptors come from a female donor in good health and CMV-seronegative. Both conserved end residues are trimmed from each CDR3.

v_call: TRBV19; j_call: TRBJ2-4; cdr3_aa: ASREQIGIQY
v_call: TRBV7-9; j_call: TRBJ2-5; cdr3_aa: ASSSLEETQY
v_call: TRBV28; j_call: TRBJ2-7; cdr3_aa: ASSLLGTSGSYEQY
v_call: TRBV27; j_call: TRBJ2-3; cdr3_aa: ASSWTPSTRSPDTQY
v_call: TRBV7-9; j_call: TRBJ2-1; cdr3_aa: ASSTLAGGLGEQF
v_call: TRBV14; j_call: TRBJ1-5; cdr3_aa: ASSQEGGRLTYQPQH
v_call: TRBV6-5; j_call: TRBJ1-6; cdr3_aa: ASKLQETYNSPLH
v_call: TRBV4-1; j_call: TRBJ1-1; cdr3_aa: ASSQGQLNTEAF
v_call: TRBV27; j_call: TRBJ2-7; cdr3_aa: ASSLSTGGLEQY
v_call: TRBV28; j_call: TRBJ2-2; cdr3_aa: ASSFSGGPNTGELF
v_call: TRBV11-3; j_call: TRBJ2-1; cdr3_aa: ASSFSGGTYNEQF
v_call: TRBV6-5; j_call: TRBJ1-4; cdr3_aa: ASSYLQGGEKLF
v_call: TRBV18; j_call: TRBJ2-3; cdr3_aa: ASSPQGGTDTQY
v_call: TRBV7-3; j_call: TRBJ2-2; cdr3_aa: ASSVTPTSGRGGELF
v_call: TRBV18; j_call: TRBJ2-5; cdr3_aa: ASSPSAGGVIETQY
v_call: TRBV28; j_call: TRBJ2-1; cdr3_aa: ASRGGTSGDNEQF
v_call: TRBV30; j_call: TRBJ2-3; cdr3_aa: AWSASFATDTQY
v_call: TRBV9; j_call: TRBJ1-2; cdr3_aa: ASSVGTGSNYGYT
v_call: TRBV29-1; j_call: TRBJ1-4; cdr3_aa: SVEAGGATNEKLF
v_call: TRBV5-6; j_call: TRBJ1-6; cdr3_aa: ASSLGQGVSPLH
v_call: TRBV7-2; j_call: TRBJ1-3; cdr3_aa: ASSLGGKREVESGNTIY
v_call: TRBV28; j_call: TRBJ1-2; cdr3_aa: ASRPPGQGKGYT
v_call: TRBV6-5; j_call: TRBJ2-7; cdr3_aa: ASSKPGHRVLEQY
v_call: TRBV7-3; j_call: TRBJ1-2; cdr3_aa: ASSLRGENYGYT
v_call: TRBV11-3; j_call: TRBJ2-5; cdr3_aa: ASSLSGGARETQY
v_call: TRBV12-5; j_call: TRBJ2-1; cdr3_aa: ASGLVREGGYNEQF
v_call: TRBV29-1; j_call: TRBJ2-2; cdr3_aa: SGGSGGNTGELF
v_call: TRBV5-3; j_call: TRBJ1-1; cdr3_aa: ARSDGQPLNTEAF
v_call: TRBV28; j_call: TRBJ2-2; cdr3_aa: ASSFTGGPVMGGELF
v_call: TRBV9; j_call: TRBJ1-5; cdr3_aa: ASSVGGYSNQPQH
v_call: TRBV7-9; j_call: TRBJ1-1; cdr3_aa: ASSIRTGGNTEAF
v_call: TRBV5-4; j_call: TRBJ2-1; cdr3_aa: ASSGELAGVGNEQF
v_call: TRBV25-1; j_call: TRBJ2-3; cdr3_aa: ASSEGSGIKDTQY
v_call: TRBV30; j_call: NA; cdr3_aa: GQGAQDEQY
v_call: TRBV9; j_call: TRBJ2-1; cdr3_aa: ASSVGMGDAPYNEQF
v_call: TRBV30; j_call: TRBJ1-2; cdr3_aa: AWRWGQGGGYT
v_call: TRBV6-1; j_call: TRBJ2-7; cdr3_aa: ASREGEGKRWD
v_call: TRBV6-5; j_call: TRBJ1-1; cdr3_aa: ASRTGGKNTEAF
v_call: TRBV18; j_call: TRBJ2-7; cdr3_aa: ASSPPTSGGTYEQY
v_call: TRBV9; j_call: TRBJ2-5; cdr3_aa: ASSVNREGGTQY
v_call: TRBV28; j_call: TRBJ2-2; cdr3_aa: ASSLTGDTGELF
v_call: TRBV7-9; j_call: TRBJ1-4; cdr3_aa: ASSLWLDRINEKLF